The 7 T cell receptor beta chains in this list originate from one sample, sequenced in a study of cytomegalovirus exposure and HLA in healthy donors. PCR employed 60 Vbeta and 13 Jbeta primers. TCRdb keeps only in-frame clones here, not all; method: immunoSEQ multiplex PCR. This repertoire shows about 180,000 clones, 76% found once; its top ten account for 2% to 3%. The sequenced material came from PBMCs. These receptors all stem from a woman in her thirties in good health and CMV-seropositive.

Worth noting for this clone: Within the sample, other DNA sequences also encode this same CDR3. The chain joins TRBV23-1 to TRBJ1-6, with 10 bases lining up with TRBD1. TRBV23-1 is sorted into the ORF group, with uncertain function. The ends lost 2 bases at V and 5 bases at J; junction bases unmatched: 6. CDR3 size: 17 residues. CDR3: CASSQASGTGDNSPLHF. CDR3 bases: TGCGCCAGCAGTCAAGCATCCGGGACAGGGGATAATTCACCCCTCCACTTT.

In its sample, this clone was seen a few times. The J gene is TRBJ1-4, the V gene TRBV14; 9 bases align to TRBD1. The trim removed 4 bases at V and 7 bases at J, leaving 7 bases unmatched. Germline V gives CDR1 SGHDN, CDR2 FVKESK. The CDR3 totals 15 residues. CDR3 amino acids: CASSLLGTGPEKLFF. The CDR3 DNA is TGTGCCAGCAGCCTCCTCGGGACAGGGCCTGAAAAACTGTTTTTT.

V is TRBV5-1 and J is TRBJ1-2; TRBD1 matches 11 bases. The CDR3 covers 17 residues. Germline CDR1 is SGHRS and CDR2 is YFSETQ. The V gene end was trimmed by 4 bases and the J gene end by 1 base; junction bases not matched to a gene: 9. CDR3 loop: CASSRWTGGFGNYGYTF. CDR3 in DNA: TGCGCCAGCAGCCGCTGGACAGGGGGCTTCGGTAACTATGGCTACACCTTC.

CDR3 region: CASSEGTAPSTDTQYF. CDR3 bases: TGTGCCAGCAGTGAGGGGACAGCACCTAGCACAGATACGCAGTATTTT. The chain is built from TRBV25-1 and TRBJ2-3, with 7 bases matching TRBD1. This CDR3 comprises 16 residues. CDR1 is MGHDK, CDR2 SYGVNS, per germline. The V gene end was trimmed by 3 bases and the J gene end by 0 bases; junction bases not matched to a gene: 6. The full variable domain, in which reference TRBV25-1 and TRBJ2-3 provide the parts outside the CDR3, is EADIYQTPRYLVIGTGKKITLECSQTMGHDKMYWYQQDPGMELHLIHYSYGVNSTEKGDLSSESTVSRIRTEHFPLTLESARPSHTSQYLCASSEGTAPSTDTQYFGPGTRLTVL.

This clone is a singleton in its sample. The chain recombines TRBV28 with TRBJ2-3; 8 bases line up with TRBD2. V was pared by 2 bases and J by 1 base, with 5 bases of the junction left unmatched. This CDR3 has 16 amino acids. Germline V gene lookup returns CDR1 MDHEN and CDR2 SYDVKM. Here the CDR3 reads CASSLGAGAGTDTQYF. The CDR3, as DNA: TGTGCCAGCAGTTTAGGAGCGGGGGCCGGCACAGATACGCAGTATTTT. Variable domain in full (rest from reference TRBV28 and TRBJ2-3): DVKVTQSSRYLVKRTGEKVFLECVQDMDHENMFWYRQDPGLGLRLIYFSYDVKMKEKGDIPEGYSVSREKKERFSLILESASTNQTSMYLCASSLGAGAGTDTQYFGPGTRLTVL.

V is TRBV27 and J is TRBJ2-7, with 7 positions matching TRBD1. The germline V gene encodes CDR1 MNHEY and CDR2 SMNVEV (reference sequence). Losses at the gene ends were 3 bases for V and 0 bases for J; bases not matched to a gene: 5. The CDR3 runs to 15 residues. In nucleotides, the CDR3 is TGTGCCAGCAGTTTCGACAGGGTGAACTCCTACGAGCAGTACTTC. It specifies CASSFDRVNSYEQYF.

This chain joins TRBV5-6 and TRBJ2-2, with 12 bases lining up with TRBD2. The V segment lost 1 base and the J segment 5 bases; nucleotides outside the gene matches: 0. Germline lookup yields CDR1 SGHDT and CDR2 YYEEEE. The CDR3 is 15 residues long. The CDR3 region is CASSLLAGGTGELFF. CDR3 bases: TGTGCCAGCAGCTTGCTAGCGGGGGGGACCGGGGAGCTGTTTTTT.